A single sample gave rise to the 6 T cell receptor beta chains below, sequenced in a study of OX40 agonist ivuxolimab in advanced cancers. Profiled with immunoSEQ multiplex PCR; TCRdb holds only in-frame clones, not every one. The repertoire includes fewer than 20,000 clones, roughly 73% of them detected once, and about a quarter sits in the top ten. Sample: CD4+ or CD8+ T cells sorted from blood, taken in a trial of the OX40 agonist ivuxolimab. These receptors were collected from an adult with an advanced solid tumor such as melanoma, head and neck, liver or kidney cancer.

This clone was seen a single time. This chain uses TRBV14 with TRBJ2-1, with TRBD2 as a possible D gene (5 bases). The CDR3 has 13 residues. Germline V gives CDR1 SGHDN, CDR2 FVKESK. V shed 1 base and J shed 4 bases, with 5 bases lying between them. The CDR3: CASSQAGYNEQFF. CDR3 DNA sequence: TGTGCCAGCAGCCAAGCGGGGTACAATGAGCAGTTCTTC.

In this sample, this clone is large. The chain has TRBV9 and TRBJ2-7; maybe TRBD1 (6 bases). CDR3 size: 14 residues. The germline gives CDR1 SGDLS, CDR2 YYNGEE. Trimming removed 3 bases at V and 0 bases at J, with 10 bases between. The CDR3 loop reads CASSGGQSSYEQYF. Here the CDR3 DNA reads TGTGCCAGCAGCGGCGGACAGAGCTCCTACGAGCAGTACTTC.

A single count supports this clone. The rearrangement joins TRBV27 to TRBJ1-1; TRBD1 is a possible D gene (5 bases). The CDR3 has 16 amino acids. Looked up from germline, CDR1 is MNHEY and CDR2 is SMNVEV (reference sequence). The V end lost 3 bases, the J end lost 1 base, and 15 bases lay between the germline ends. The CDR3 coding sequence is TGTGCCAGCAGTTTCTCGAGGGGCAGTAAGAACACTGAAGCTTTCTTT. It codes for CASSFSRGSKNTEAFF.

About this clone: This specimen includes other DNA sequences encoding the same CDR3. CDR3 bases: TGTGCCAGCAGCGTGCGGGAGGGCTTGTTACACGAGCAGTACTTC. Its protein is CASSVREGLLHEQYF. The chain couples TRBV9 to TRBJ2-7; 9 nucleotides agree with TRBD2. The CDR3 extends over 15 amino acids. Trimming cost V 2 bases and J 5 bases; bases outside gene matches: 8. The germline gives CDR1 SGDLS, CDR2 YYNGEE.

This chain links TRBV7-9 with TRBJ2-5; tentative D call: TRBD2 (6 bases). Looked up from germline, CDR1 is SEHNR and CDR2 is FQNEAQ (reference sequence). V was shortened by 5 bases and J by 5 bases, with 18 bases between the two germline ends. CDR3 length: 15 residues. CDR3 sequence (DNA): TGTGCCAGCAGCCCCGGAGATTTTCGGGAGGAGACCCAGTACTTC. Protein: CASSPGDFREETQYF.

This rearrangement joins TRBV27 to TRBJ2-1; 7 bases line up with TRBD2. The CDR3 covers 12 residues. V lost 7 bases to trimming and J lost 9 bases; unmatched junction nucleotides: 6. CDR1 and CDR2 (germline): MNHEY, SMNVEV (reference sequence). The CDR3, as DNA: TGTGCCAGCAAATGGATAGCGGGTGAGCAGTTCTTC. Its protein is CASKWIAGEQFF.